A single sample gave rise to the 23 T cell receptor beta chains below, sequenced in a study of shared clonotypes between healthy human individuals. Sequenced by immunoSEQ multiplex PCR; TCRdb stores in-frame clones only, minus some. The sample includes about 820,000 clones, over 90% of them seen just once. Naive CD8 cells comprised CD45RO-negative, CCR7-positively selected cells, excluding terminally differentiated effector memory CD45RA+ cells. Sequencing was performed on naive CD8+ T cells sorted from blood. Receptors originate from a man under 40 in good health.

The rearrangement uses TRBV7-9 and TRBJ1-1; D might be TRBD1 (5 bases). CDR3 length equals 15 residues. V lost 1 base to trimming and J lost 5 bases, with 14 bases between them. The germline V gene has CDR1 SEHNR and CDR2 FQNEAQ (reference sequence). The CDR3 spells CASSLVDRGKTEAFF. The CDR3 nucleotides are TGTGCCAGCAGCTTAGTAGATAGGGGTAAGACTGAAGCTTTCTTT.

The CDR3 sequence is CASSVPQDEGSGNEQFF. CDR3 in DNA: TGTGCCAGCAGCGTACCCCAGGACGAAGGGAGCGGGAATGAGCAGTTCTTC. The V and J genes are TRBV9 and TRBJ2-1; a possible D gene is TRBD2 (6 bases). CDR1 is SGDLS and CDR2 is YYNGEE in the germline V gene. The CDR3 length is 17 residues. Trimming left V 1 base short and J 7 bases short, with 21 bases between.

The chain has TRBV27 and TRBJ2-1; D remains ambiguous. The CDR3 has 13 amino acids. CDR1 is MNHEY, CDR2 SMNVEV, per germline (reference sequence). Trimming cost V 5 bases and J 2 bases, with 7 bases left between them. CDR3 nucleotide sequence: TGTGCCAGCAGTACAGATCCCTACAATGAGCAGTTCTTC. This gives the protein CASSTDPYNEQFF.

This chain connects TRBV11-1 to TRBJ2-7; D may be TRBD2 (6 bases). This CDR3 comprises 14 residues. Trimming cost V 5 bases and J 1 base, with 12 bases left between them. The V gene's germline CDR1 is SGHAT and CDR2 FQDESV (reference sequence). CDR3 sequence: CASSPGGDSYEQYF. CDR3 DNA: TGTGCCAGCAGCCCCGGAGGGGATTCCTACGAGCAGTACTTC.

The chain uses TRBV15 and TRBJ1-2; 9 bases fit TRBD1. Looked up from germline, CDR1 is LNHNV and CDR2 is YYDKDF (reference sequence). The CDR3 runs 16 residues. V shed 5 bases and J 5 bases; nucleotides not matched to a gene: 12. DNA of the CDR3: TGTGCCACCAGCCAATCCCGGGACAGGGTACAATATGGCTACACCTTC. Residues: CATSQSRDRVQYGYTF.

V and J are TRBV5-1 and TRBJ2-2, with TRBD2 as a possible D gene (6 bases). V lost 1 base, J lost 6 bases, and 10 bases lay in between. The CDR3 is 14 amino acids. Germline V CDR1 and CDR2: SGHRS, YFSETQ. CDR3 bases: TGCGCCAGCAGCTTGAGATCGGGGGCCGGGGAGCTGTTTTTT. The encoded protein is CASSLRSGAGELFF.

The genes are TRBV10-1 and TRBJ2-3; D is possibly TRBD1 or TRBD2 (5 bases each). CDR1 and CDR2 (germline): WNHNN, SYGVQD (reference sequence). The CDR3 totals 15 residues. V shed 3 bases and J shed 3 bases, with 13 bases lying between them. The CDR3 spells CASSDGTRPTDTQYF. CDR3 bases: TGCGCCAGCAGTGATGGGACGAGGCCAACAGATACGCAGTATTTT.

V usage is TRBV10-2 and J usage is TRBJ2-3; D unresolved. Germline V gene sequence: CDR1 WSHSY, CDR2 SAAADI. The CDR3 spans 16 residues. Deletions cut 6 bases from V and 4 bases from J, with 20 bases between. Here the CDR3 reads CASSGEGPQPSDTQYF. For the CDR3, the DNA is TGCGCCAGCAGCGGAGAAGGACCCCAGCCCTCAGATACGCAGTATTTT.

J is TRBJ1-4 and V is TRBV27, with 7 bases that match TRBD1. The junction had 11 bases not matched to a gene; V was cut back by 5 bases and J by 8 bases. CDR1 is MNHEY and CDR2 is SMNVEV in the germline V gene (reference sequence). The CDR3 is 15 residues long. CDR3 DNA sequence: TGTGCCAGCAGTCCTACAGGGGCTCGGATCGAAAAACTGTTTTTT. Amino acids: CASSPTGARIEKLFF. Using reference TRBV27 and TRBJ1-4 for the parts outside the CDR3, the full variable domain is EAQVTQNPRYLITVTGKKLTVTCSQNMNHEYMSWYRQDPGLGLRQIYYSMNVEVTDKGDVPEGYKVSRKEKRNFPLILESPSPNQTSLYFCASSPTGARIEKLFFGSGTQLSVL.

To note about this clone: Just one base apart from a much larger clone, this may be a read error. Additional DNA sequences in this sample encode the identical CDR3. The chain couples TRBV19 to TRBJ2-2; D possibly corresponds to TRBD1 (5 bases). CDR1 is LNHDA, CDR2 SQIVND, per germline (reference sequence). Trimming removed 3 bases at V and 6 bases at J, with 8 bases between. The CDR3 length is 13 residues. The CDR3 loop reads CASSMSGSGELFF. In DNA form, the CDR3 reads TGTGCCAGTAGTATGTCAGGGTCCGGGGAGCTGTTTTTT.

V gene TRBV27 combines with J gene TRBJ2-1, with 10 bases that match TRBD2. The germline CDR1 and CDR2 sequences are MNHEY and SMNVEV (reference sequence). The CDR3 is made up of 16 amino acids. With 5 bases clipped from V and 8 bases from J, the junction kept 12 bases outside the gene matches. This chain's CDR3 is CASSPLAGGTLDEQFF. CDR3 bases: TGTGCCAGCAGTCCCTTAGCGGGAGGTACTTTGGATGAGCAGTTCTTC.

The rearrangement joins TRBV16 to TRBJ1-1, with TRBD1 matching 9 bases. The CDR3 runs to 17 residues. Germline CDR1 KGHSY, CDR2 FQNENV. V gave up 3 bases and J gave up 1 base; unmatched junction bases: 9. DNA for the CDR3: TGTGCCAGCAGCCACATGACAGGGGGAGAGGAGAACACTGAAGCTTTCTTT. Residues: CASSHMTGGEENTEAFF.

The chain carries TRBV7-6 and TRBJ2-1; 7 nucleotides agree with TRBD1. V lost 5 bases and J lost 9; bases outside the gene matches: 10. This CDR3 has 14 amino acids. The germline V gene has CDR1 SGHVS and CDR2 FNYEAQ. The CDR3 region has the DNA TGTGCCAGCAGCCCGAGACAGGGTTCAATTGAGCAGTTCTTC. Amino acid sequence: CASSPRQGSIEQFF.

As for this clone: Distinct nucleotide sequences in the sample also encode this CDR3. This chain joins TRBV7-6 and TRBJ1-4; D unclear. CDR1 is SGHVS and CDR2 is FNYEAQ in the germline V gene. V lost 1 base to trimming and J lost 5 bases, with 8 bases between them. The CDR3 consists of 14 residues. CDR3 nucleotides: TGTGCCAGCAGCTTAGGGGGTTCCAATGAAAAACTGTTTTTT. Amino acids: CASSLGGSNEKLFF. The whole variable domain, filled in from reference TRBV7-6 and TRBJ1-4, reads GAGVSQSPRYKVTKRGQDVALRCDPISGHVSLYWYRQALGQGPEFLTYFNYEAQQDKSGLPNDRFSAERPEGSISTLTIQRTEQRDSAMYRCASSLGGSNEKLFFGSGTQLSVL.

This rearrangement joins TRBV29-1 to TRBJ2-5; D gene uncertain. The ends were cut back, 1 base at V and 4 bases at J, with 10 bases in the middle. Germline V gives CDR1 SQVTM, CDR2 ANQGSEA. There are 13 residues in the CDR3. CDR3 sequence reads: CSVEGGFAETQYF. In nucleotides, the CDR3 is TGCAGCGTTGAAGGGGGTTTTGCAGAGACCCAGTACTTC.

In this sample, this clone turned up once. The chain recombines TRBV13 with TRBJ1-1, with D unclear. The germline gives CDR1 PRHDT, CDR2 FYEKMQ (reference sequence). The CDR3 covers 13 residues. V lost 5 bases and J lost 2, with 9 bases in between. The CDR3 DNA follows: TGTGCCAGCAGCACCCGGACTAACACTGAAGCTTTCTTT. Encoded protein: CASSTRTNTEAFF.

The chain links TRBV13 to TRBJ2-1, with 8 bases that match TRBD2. CDR3 size: 16 residues. The trim removed 5 bases at V and 0 bases at J, leaving 6 bases unmatched. Germline V gives CDR1 PRHDT, CDR2 FYEKMQ (reference sequence). As DNA, the CDR3 is TGTGCCAGCAGCCATATAAGCGGGAGCTCCTACAATGAGCAGTTCTTC. This codes for CASSHISGSSYNEQFF.

The chain employs TRBV11-3 and TRBJ2-3, with TRBD1 matching over 11 bases. Germline-derived CDR1 and CDR2 are SGHNT and YENEEA. V shed 5 bases and J 5 bases; nucleotides not matched to a gene: 6. The length of the CDR3 is 15 residues. CDR3 loop: CASSHRTGGKDTQYF. The CDR3 region has the DNA TGTGCCAGCAGCCATCGGACAGGGGGCAAAGATACGCAGTATTTT.

The rearrangement links TRBV27 to TRBJ2-7; D gene ambiguous. In germline, CDR1 is MNHEY, CDR2 SMNVEV (reference sequence). The germline V and J ends were trimmed by 2 bases and 5 bases, with 22 bases remaining between them. The CDR3 covers 17 residues. The CDR3 is CASSLSPHEISVNEQYF. The CDR3 bases are TGTGCCAGCAGTTTAAGCCCACACGAGATATCAGTGAACGAGCAGTACTTC.

This rearrangement joins TRBV7-8 to TRBJ2-1, with a possible D match to TRBD2 (6 bases). The CDR3 extends over 14 amino acids. V gave up 0 bases and J gave up 6 bases, with 9 bases separating them. CDR1 SGHVS and CDR2 FQNEAQ come from the germline V gene. CDR3 sequence: CASSLARAGNEQFF. The CDR3 region has the DNA TGTGCCAGCAGCTTAGCTCGAGCGGGCAATGAGCAGTTCTTC.

The J gene is TRBJ2-2, the V gene TRBV7-8; no reliable D call. The V end was cut by 4 bases, the J end by 2 bases, with 2 bases between. Germline CDR1 and CDR2: SGHVS and FQNEAQ. The CDR3 runs 12 residues. The CDR3 DNA reads as TGTGCCAGCAGCTATAACACCGGGGAGCTGTTTTTT. It codes for CASSYNTGELFF. Based on the CDR3 plus reference TRBV7-8 and TRBJ2-2, the full variable domain is GAGVSQSPRYKVAKRGQDVALRCDPISGHVSLFWYQQALGQGPEFLTYFQNEAQLDKSGLPSDRFFAERPEGSVSTLKIQRTQQEDSAVYLCASSYNTGELFFGEGSRLTVL.

The chain uses TRBV4-3 and TRBJ2-1; D could derive from TRBD1 or TRBD2 (5 bases each). V shed 0 bases and J shed 12 bases, with 24 bases lying between them. This CDR3 is 17 amino acids long. Germline V CDR1 and CDR2: LGHNA, YSLEER. DNA of the CDR3: TGCGCCAGCAGCCAAGAGGCCCGGGACGACCTTCGCAGTGGGCAGTTCTTC. Its protein is CASSQEARDDLRSGQFF.

The chain couples TRBV6-1 to TRBJ2-7, with a possible D match to TRBD1 (5 bases). Trimming cost V 5 bases and J 2 bases, with 13 bases left between them. This CDR3 comprises 14 residues. In germline, CDR1 is MNHNS, CDR2 SASEGT. CDR3 region: CASSTGLLTYEQYF. CDR3 bases: TGTGCCAGCAGTACAGGTCTCCTTACCTACGAGCAGTACTTC.